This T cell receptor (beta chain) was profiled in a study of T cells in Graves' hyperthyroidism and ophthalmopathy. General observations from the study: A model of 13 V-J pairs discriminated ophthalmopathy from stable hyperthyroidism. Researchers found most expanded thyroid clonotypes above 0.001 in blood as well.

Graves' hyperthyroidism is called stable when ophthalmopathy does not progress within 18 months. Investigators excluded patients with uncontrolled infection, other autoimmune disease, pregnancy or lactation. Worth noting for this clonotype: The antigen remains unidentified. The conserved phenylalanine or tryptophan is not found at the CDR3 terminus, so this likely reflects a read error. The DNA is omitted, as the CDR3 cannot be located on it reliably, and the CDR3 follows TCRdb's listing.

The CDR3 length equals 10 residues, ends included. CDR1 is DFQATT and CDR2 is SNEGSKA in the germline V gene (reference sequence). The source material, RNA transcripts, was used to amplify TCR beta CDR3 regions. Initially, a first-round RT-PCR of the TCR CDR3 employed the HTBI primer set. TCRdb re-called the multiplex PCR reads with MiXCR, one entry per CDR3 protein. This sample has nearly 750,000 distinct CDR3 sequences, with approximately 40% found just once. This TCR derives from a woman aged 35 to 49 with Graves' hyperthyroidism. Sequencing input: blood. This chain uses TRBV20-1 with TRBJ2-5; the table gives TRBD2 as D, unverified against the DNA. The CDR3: CSARGPLETS.